This T cell receptor beta chain derives from a study of OX40 agonist ivuxolimab in advanced cancers. Libraries were prepared by immunoSEQ multiplex PCR; TCRdb keeps only in-frame clonotypes and omits some of them. The profile covers tens of thousands of clones, with just over 85% appearing a single time and around 2% taken by the ten largest. The material was CD4+ or CD8+ T cells sorted from blood, obtained in a trial of the OX40 agonist ivuxolimab. The clonotype originates from an adult with an advanced solid tumor such as melanoma, head and neck, liver or kidney cancer.

CDR3 DNA sequence: TGTGCCAGCAGTGAGATGGGGGGGTATGAAAAACTGTTTTTT. Its protein is CASSEMGGYEKLFF. The V call is TRBV2, the J call TRBJ1-4, with D possibly TRBD1 on 5 matching bases. Per germline, CDR1 SNHLY and CDR2 FYNNEI. The V and J ends lost 3 bases and 6 bases respectively, with 11 bases between them. The CDR3 length is 14 residues. Using reference TRBV2 and TRBJ1-4 for the parts outside the CDR3, the full variable domain is EPEVTQTPSHQVTQMGQEVILRCVPISNHLYFYWYRQILGQKVEFLVSFYNNEISEKSEIFDDQFSVERPDGSNFTLKIRSTKLEDSAMYFCASSEMGGYEKLFFGSGTQLSVL.